These T cell receptor beta chains were read from a single sample in a study of blood T cell repertoires in COVID-19. Method: immunoSEQ multiplex PCR; TCRdb's copy keeps in-frame clones and lacks some. The sample has some 490,000 clones, around 85% seen once. The specimen sequenced was peripheral blood. The receptor source for this set is a human donor in a cohort sampled during active COVID-19. Each CDR3 is given with its conserved first and last residue. D genes are given only for firm matches. For some rows the clone size is stated as once, few or many, or as a class when expanded; others skip it.

D	size	V	J	CDR3	DNA
.	.	TRBV7-9	TRBJ1-5	CASSPGEWSNQPQHF	TGTGCCAGCAGCCCCGGGGAATGGAGCAATCAGCCCCAGCATTTT
TRBD1	.	TRBV24-1	TRBJ2-1	CATSDLGGQGGEQFF	TGTGCCACCAGTGATTTGGGGGGACAGGGTGGTGAGCAGTTCTTC
.	.	TRBV2	TRBJ1-2	CASSELQGYGYTF	TGTGCCAGCAGTGAGCTTCAGGGCTATGGCTACACCTTC
.	.	TRBV7-9	TRBJ2-1	CASSFYGASYNEQFF	TGTGCCAGCAGCTTTTATGGGGCCTCCTACAATGAGCAGTTCTTC
.	.	TRBV5-8	TRBJ2-3	CASSLGRVSTDTQYF	TGTGCCAGCAGCTTGGGCAGGGTTAGCACAGATACGCAGTATTTT
.	.	TRBV5-4	TRBJ2-5	CASSLAGVQLQETQYF	TGTGCCAGCAGCTTGGCCGGGGTACAGCTCCAAGAGACCCAGTACTTC
TRBD1	.	TRBV2	TRBJ1-2	CASRQGMDYGYTF	TGTGCCAGCCGACAGGGTATGGACTATGGCTACACCTTC
TRBD1	.	TRBV7-2	TRBJ1-1	CASGGQGLGNTEAFF	TGTGCCAGCGGAGGACAGGGGCTGGGGAACACTGAAGCTTTCTTT
.	few	TRBV18	TRBJ1-5	CASSPNAAGGQPQHF	TGTGCCAGCTCACCAAATGCGGCAGGAGGCCAGCCCCAGCATTTT
.	few	TRBV30	TRBJ1-6	CAWSQTRGSYNSPLHF	TGTGCCTGGAGCCAAACGCGGGGCTCCTATAATTCACCCCTCCACTTT
.	.	TRBV7-2	TRBJ2-2	CASSSGSGRTGELFF	TGTGCCAGCAGCTCGGGGTCGGGCAGAACCGGGGAGCTGTTTTTT
.	.	TRBV6-6	TRBJ1-6	CASRAQGFYNSPLHF	TGTGCCAGCAGAGCCCAGGGGTTCTATAATTCACCCCTCCACTTT
.	.	TRBV10-3	TRBJ1-5	CAISEVAASNQPQHF	TGTGCCATCAGTGAGGTGGCTGCTAGCAATCAGCCCCAGCATTTT
.	few	TRBV5-1	TRBJ2-2	CASRIEWEDTGELFF	TGCGCCAGCAGGATCGAGTGGGAGGACACCGGGGAGCTGTTTTTT
.	.	TRBV19	TRBJ2-7	CASSPSTSYYEQYF	TGTGCCAGTAGTCCTAGCACGAGTTACTACGAGCAGTACTTC
.	.	TRBV19	TRBJ1-1	CASRRQGKTVNTEAFF	TGTGCCAGTAGACGGCAGGGAAAAACAGTGAACACTGAAGCTTTCTTT
.	.	TRBV12-3/TRBV12-4	TRBJ2-4	CASSLDIIQYF	TGTGCCAGCAGTTTAGATATCATTCAGTACTTC
.	.	TRBV30	TRBJ1-5	CAWSVPGEQPQHF	TGTGCCTGGAGTGTACCGGGGGAACAGCCCCAGCATTTT
.	.	TRBV7-9	TRBJ1-1	CASSPEPVNTEAFF	TGTGCCAGCAGCCCTGAGCCCGTGAACACTGAAGCTTTCTTT
TRBD2	.	TRBV29-1	TRBJ2-1	CSVGPSGVSYNEQFF	TGCAGCGTTGGGCCTAGCGGGGTCTCCTACAATGAGCAGTTCTTC
TRBD1	.	TRBV28	TRBJ1-2	CASSSGTGTKNYGYTF	TGTGCCAGCAGTTCCGGGACAGGAACCAAAAACTATGGCTACACCTTC
TRBD1	once	TRBV9	TRBJ1-5	CASSVGWGDSLNQPQHF	TGTGCCAGCAGCGTAGGATGGGGGGACAGCCTCAATCAGCCCCAGCATTTT
.	.	TRBV18	TRBJ2-1	CASSPPAREQFF	TGTGCCAGCTCACCACCGGCCCGCGAGCAGTTCTTC
.	.	TRBV18	TRBJ1-2	CASSPYLGRANYGYTF	TGTGCCAGCTCACCGTATCTTGGGAGGGCTAACTATGGCTACACCTTC
TRBD2	many	TRBV12-5	TRBJ2-7	CASGRDYYEQYF	TGTGCTAGTGGCCGGGACTACTACGAGCAGTACTTC
TRBD2	.	TRBV6-5	TRBJ2-7	CASSYQRGTYEQYF	TGTGCCAGCAGTTATCAGCGGGGAACCTACGAGCAGTACTTC
TRBD2	.	TRBV6-2/TRBV6-3	TRBJ2-1	CASSRGLAEVWGSYNEQFF	TGTGCCAGCAGCCGTGGACTAGCGGAGGTCTGGGGCTCCTACAATGAGCAGTTCTTC
TRBD2	.	TRBV7-2	TRBJ2-3	CASSSQRETTDTQYF	TGTGCCAGCAGCTCCCAGCGGGAGACCACAGATACGCAGTATTTT
TRBD1	.	TRBV19	TRBJ1-4	CASSTTGGILEKLFF	TGTGCCAGTAGTACAACAGGGGGCATACTTGAAAAACTGTTTTTT
.	once	TRBV2	TRBJ1-5	CASSEGGGLSNQPQHF	TGTGCCAGCAGTGAAGGCGGGGGCCTGAGCAATCAGCCCCAGCATTTT
.	few	TRBV29-1	TRBJ1-2	CSVDRFYGYTF	TGCAGCGTTGACAGGTTCTATGGCTACACCTTC
TRBD1	.	TRBV3-1/TRBV3-2	TRBJ1-2	CASSQADRANRGYTF	TGTGCCAGCAGCCAGGCGGACAGGGCGAATAGAGGCTACACCTTC
TRBD2	few	TRBV15	TRBJ2-3	CATSIYSGSANTQYF	TGTGCCACCTCTATTTATAGCGGGAGTGCGAATACGCAGTATTTT
.	.	TRBV5-6	TRBJ1-1	CASSYQTGRTEAFF	TGTGCCAGCAGCTATCAGACAGGTAGGACTGAAGCTTTCTTT
.	.	TRBV2	TRBJ2-2	CASQNRVEGTGELFF	TGTGCCAGCCAGAACAGGGTAGAAGGCACCGGGGAGCTGTTTTTT
.	.	TRBV3-1/TRBV3-2	TRBJ2-1	CASSQGAGVRFEQFF	TGTGCCAGCAGCCAAGGCGCAGGGGTAAGGTTTGAGCAGTTCTTC
TRBD1	few	TRBV27	TRBJ1-2	CASRTGGVTYGYTF	TGTGCCAGCAGAACAGGGGGCGTCACCTATGGCTACACCTTC